What follows are 28 T cell receptor beta chains derived from one specimen sequenced in a study of T-cell memory formation after mild COVID-19. MiXCR was run by TCRdb on the 5' RACE reads, yielding one entry per CDR3 protein. The sample shows 110,000 to 150,000 distinct CDR3 sequences, more than 13% of them seen only once. Sequenced: PBMCs or a T cell subset sorted from them (not recorded which). Receptor source: an adult woman who had mild COVID-19 (a few samples of this study predate the infection). Cell type and time point are not known.

This clonotype was seen a handful of times. The chain has TRBV27 and TRBJ2-7; 8 bases map to TRBD1. Germline values: CDR1 MNHEY, CDR2 SMNVEV (reference sequence). There are 13 residues in the CDR3. V lost 5 bases to trimming and J lost 6 bases; unmatched junction nucleotides: 6. The CDR3 region is CASSRTGNSEQYF. The CDR3 bases are TGTGCCAGCAGTAGGACAGGGAACTCCGAGCAGTACTTC.

Written as DNA, the CDR3 is TGTGCCAGCAGGCCCCCCAGCTCTGGGGCCAACGTCCTGACTTTC. Residues: CASRPPSSGANVLTF. The chain combines TRBV28 with TRBJ2-6; no clear D gene. Germline CDR1 reads MDHEN; CDR2 reads SYDVKM. The V and J ends lost 6 bases and 0 bases respectively, with 9 bases between them. The CDR3 length is 15 residues.

In its sample, this clonotype was seen a few times. The gene calls are TRBV9 and TRBJ1-3; 8 bases align to TRBD1. Germline loops: CDR1 SGDLS, CDR2 YYNGEE. The V segment lost 3 bases and the J segment 0 bases; nucleotides outside the gene matches: 8. CDR3 length: 17 residues. The CDR3 DNA sequence: TGTGCCAGCAGCGATTCCCCGACAGGGGACTCTGGAAACACCATATATTTT. The encoded protein is CASSDSPTGDSGNTIYF.

This clonotype was seen only a few times. The V gene is TRBV27, the J gene TRBJ1-2; TRBD1 aligns across 9 bases. Germline-derived CDR1 and CDR2 are MNHEY and SMNVEV (reference sequence). After removal of 5 bases from V and 8 bases from J, the junction contained 6 bases not matched to a gene. The CDR3 sequence is 13 residues long. As DNA, the CDR3 is TGTGCCAGCAGTCCCGGGACAGGGAACGGCTACACCTTC. Its translation: CASSPGTGNGYTF.

This clonotype has just one count. The J gene is TRBJ1-4, the V gene TRBV4-3; D perhaps matches TRBD1 (6 bases). The CDR3 loop spans 20 amino acids. Trimming removed 4 bases from V and 0 bases from J, with 24 bases in between. The germline CDR1 and CDR2 sequences are LGHNA and YSLEER. The CDR3 is CASSRHWTVPLTATNEKLFF. The CDR3 DNA reads as TGCGCCAGCAGCCGACACTGGACAGTTCCCCTCACCGCAACTAATGAAAAACTGTTTTTT.

This rearrangement joins TRBV27 to TRBJ2-7, with 10 bases matching TRBD1. V lost 2 bases and J lost 5; bases outside the gene matches: 9. Germline V lookup: CDR1 MNHEY, CDR2 SMNVEV (reference sequence). The CDR3 consists of 16 residues. CDR3 DNA sequence: TGTGCCAGCAGTTTAACCGGGACAGGGGTACTCCACGAGCAGTACTTC. Translating gives CASSLTGTGVLHEQYF.

The rearrangement uses TRBV27 and TRBJ2-7; TRBD2 matches at 9 bases. J was trimmed by 4 bases and V by 1 base; bases with no gene match: 5. CDR1 is MNHEY, CDR2 SMNVEV, per germline (reference sequence). CDR3 length equals 15 residues. CDR3 amino acids: CASSLYGTSYYEQYF. In DNA, the CDR3 is TGTGCCAGCAGTTTATACGGGACTAGCTATTACGAGCAGTACTTC.

This clonotype was observed a few times. J is TRBJ2-1 and V is TRBV13; possible D gene TRBD2, 7 bases. Trimming took 5 bases from V and 4 from J, leaving 27 bases between them. The CDR3 has 19 residues. Looked up from germline, CDR1 is PRHDT and CDR2 is FYEKMQ (reference sequence). The CDR3 is CASSLKGAAGARYYNEQFF. The CDR3 DNA reads as TGTGCCAGCAGCCTTAAGGGTGCCGCGGGGGCCCGATATTACAATGAGCAGTTCTTC.

There are a few counts of this clonotype. The chain combines TRBV19 with TRBJ1-5, with D possibly matching TRBD1 (5 bases). CDR1 is LNHDA, CDR2 SQIVND, per germline (reference sequence). The CDR3 is 14 residues long. V was trimmed by 4 bases and J by 4 bases, leaving 11 bases between them. CDR3 sequence reads: CASSSGTLNQPQHF. The DNA of the CDR3 is TGTGCCAGTAGTAGTGGGACTCTGAATCAGCCCCAGCATTTT.

Within the sample, this clonotype is medium-sized. The chain recombines TRBV5-5 with TRBJ2-4; perhaps TRBD2 as D (5 bases). The germline V gene encodes CDR1 SGHKS and CDR2 YYEKEE (reference sequence). Trimming shortened V by 1 base and J by 0 bases, and 14 bases separated the two germline ends. The CDR3 runs 17 residues. The CDR3 is CASSLNGAAVAKNIQYF. DNA of the CDR3: TGTGCCAGCAGCTTGAACGGAGCGGCAGTAGCCAAAAACATTCAGTACTTC.

A few counts support this clonotype. The rearrangement joins TRBV20-1 to TRBJ1-1; no clear D. The CDR3 sequence is 13 residues long. Per the germline V gene, CDR1 is DFQATT and CDR2 is SNEGSKA (reference sequence). V lost 6 bases, J lost 4 bases, and 15 bases lay in between. The CDR3 is CSALSLTSTEAFF. In nucleotides, the CDR3 is TGCAGTGCCTTAAGTTTAACATCCACTGAAGCTTTCTTT.

The J gene is TRBJ1-2, the V gene TRBV29-1; D unclear. The germline gives CDR1 SQVTM, CDR2 ANQGSEA. The V gene lost 3 bases and the J gene lost 5 bases, with 1 base spanning the gap. This CDR3 region has 9 residues. CDR3: CSVDYGYTF. CDR3 nucleotide sequence: TGCAGCGTTGATTATGGCTACACCTTC. The full variable domain, in which reference TRBV29-1 and TRBJ1-2 provide the parts outside the CDR3, is SAVISQKPSRDICQRGTSLTIQCQVDSQVTMMFWYRQQPGQSLTLIATANQGSEATYESGFVIDKFPISRPNLTFSTLTVSNMSPEDSSIYLCSVDYGYTFGSGTRLTVV.

Ten or more counts support this clonotype. The chain is built from TRBV6-6 and TRBJ1-2; D is possibly TRBD1 (5 bases). V gave up 0 bases and J gave up 6 bases, with 14 bases separating them. CDR1 is MNHNY and CDR2 is SVGAGI in the germline V gene (reference sequence). The CDR3 contains 15 residues. The CDR3 DNA sequence: TGTGCCAGCAGTTACTCGACAGAGGGAGGAAATGGCTACACCTTC. This codes for CASSYSTEGGNGYTF.

The rearrangement uses TRBV7-9 and TRBJ2-3; D is uncertain. The germline V and J ends were trimmed by 4 bases and 6 bases, with 11 bases remaining between them. Germline CDR1 SEHNR, CDR2 FQNEAQ (reference sequence). The CDR3 length is 13 residues. CDR3 residues: CASSSPGADTQYF. The CDR3 DNA sequence: TGTGCCAGCAGCTCCCCGGGCGCGGATACGCAGTATTTT.

This clonotype showed up just a few times. The chain carries TRBV15 and TRBJ2-7; no clear D gene. Per germline, CDR1 LNHNV and CDR2 YYDKDF (reference sequence). Trimming removed 5 bases from V and 3 bases from J, with 11 bases in between. This CDR3 contains 13 residues. In DNA form, the CDR3 reads TGTGCCACCAGCTCAACCCTCGGCTACGAGCAGTACTTC. It translates to CATSSTLGYEQYF.

In this sample, this clonotype turned up a few times. The rearrangement joins TRBV19 to TRBJ2-1; no definite D call. The CDR3 runs 13 residues. CDR1 and CDR2 (germline): LNHDA, SQIVND (reference sequence). V dropped 1 base and J dropped 4 bases, with 5 bases sitting between them. The CDR3 reads CASSIVVYNEQFF. The CDR3 DNA reads as TGTGCCAGTAGTATAGTGGTTTACAATGAGCAGTTCTTC. Looking up the rest from reference TRBV19 and TRBJ2-1 gives the full variable domain: DGGITQSPKYLFRKEGQNVTLSCEQNLNHDAMYWYRQDPGQGLRLIYYSQIVNDFQKGDIAEGYSVSREKKESFPLTVTSAQKNPTAFYLCASSIVVYNEQFFGPGTRLTVL.

The chain combines TRBV2 with TRBJ2-5, with TRBD1 matching 8 bases. The CDR3 is made up of 15 amino acids. Germline-derived CDR1 and CDR2 are SNHLY and FYNNEI. The J segment lost 4 bases and the V segment lost 6 bases, leaving 10 bases of the junction unmatched. The CDR3 DNA reads as TGTGCCAGCAGCCGTACAGGGGGAGGAGCAGAGACCCAGTACTTC. It translates to CASSRTGGGAETQYF.

CDR3 sequence reads: CASSLVTTGTDTQYF. The CDR3 region has the DNA TGTGCCAGCAGCTTAGTTACCACGGGGACAGATACGCAGTATTTT. The chain carries TRBV7-9 and TRBJ2-3, with D perhaps matching TRBD2 (5 bases). The V end lost 1 base, the J end lost 3 bases, and 11 bases lay between the germline ends. Germline V CDR1 and CDR2: SEHNR, FQNEAQ (reference sequence). The CDR3 length is 15 residues.

This chain connects TRBV9 to TRBJ2-7; the match to TRBD2 covers 10 bases. The CDR3 covers 15 residues. Germline V gene data show CDR1 as SGDLS and CDR2 as YYNGEE. After removal of 0 bases from V and 2 bases from J, the junction contained 2 bases not matched to a gene. This CDR3 is CASSVGAGGTYEQYF. The CDR3 nucleotides read TGTGCCAGCAGCGTAGGAGCGGGAGGGACCTACGAGCAGTACTTC.

The chain employs TRBV5-1 and TRBJ1-1, with TRBD1 matching over 7 bases. Germline CDR1 reads SGHRS; CDR2 reads YFSETQ. The trim removed 4 bases at V and 1 base at J, leaving 7 bases unmatched. The CDR3 extends over 15 amino acids. The CDR3 loop reads CASSALTGQNTEAFF. CDR3 DNA: TGCGCCAGCAGCGCCTTGACAGGGCAGAACACTGAAGCTTTCTTT.

The V and J genes are TRBV13 and TRBJ2-7; D is uncertain. The CDR3 extends over 16 amino acids. The germline gives CDR1 PRHDT, CDR2 FYEKMQ (reference sequence). Trimming stripped 0 bases from V and 2 bases from J, with 14 bases between. The CDR3 spells CASSLGPGVSTYEQYF. The DNA of the CDR3 is TGTGCCAGCAGCTTAGGCCCTGGCGTCTCCACCTACGAGCAGTACTTC.

This clonotype has just a few counts. This chain joins TRBV7-9 and TRBJ1-5, with TRBD1 matching 9 bases. The germline V gene encodes CDR1 SEHNR and CDR2 FQNEAQ (reference sequence). The J segment lost 4 bases and the V segment lost 5 bases, leaving 6 bases of the junction unmatched. The CDR3 contains 15 residues. The CDR3 here is CASSNRQGDNQPQHF. The CDR3 DNA is TGTGCCAGCAGCAACCGACAGGGGGATAATCAGCCCCAGCATTTT.

V is TRBV6-2 or TRBV6-3 and J is TRBJ2-1; 10 nucleotides line up with TRBD1. The V gene's germline CDR1 is MNHEY and CDR2 SVGEGT. Germline trimming cut 6 bases from V and 9 bases from J; bases unmatched to any gene: 11. The CDR3 is 15 residues long. The CDR3 is CASRPGTGEVSEQFF. The CDR3 DNA sequence: TGTGCCAGCAGACCCGGGACAGGGGAAGTTAGTGAGCAGTTCTTC.

This clonotype has just a few counts. This chain connects TRBV7-9 to TRBJ2-3; 10 bases map to TRBD2. The V and J ends lost 3 bases and 1 base, in that order; junction bases with no gene match: 13. CDR1 is SEHNR, CDR2 FQNEAQ, per germline (reference sequence). This CDR3 is 19 amino acids long. CDR3 sequence: CASSFRGSGGRSGTDTQYF. In nucleotides, the CDR3 is TGTGCCAGCAGCTTTCGAGGTAGCGGGGGGCGTTCTGGCACAGATACGCAGTATTTT.

This clonotype was picked up a small number of times. The chain has TRBV7-9 and TRBJ2-5, with 15 bases matching TRBD2. Germline lookup yields CDR1 SEHNR and CDR2 FQNEAQ (reference sequence). This CDR3 comprises 18 residues. The trim removed 5 bases at V and 4 bases at J, leaving 11 bases unmatched. In DNA form, the CDR3 reads TGTGCCAGCAGCCAACTCCCGGGACTAGCGGGAGGAGGAGAGACCCAGTACTTC. Translation: CASSQLPGLAGGGETQYF.

This clonotype was detected only a few times. This chain links TRBV4-1 with TRBJ1-1; the D is unclear. Germline V gives CDR1 MGHRA, CDR2 YSYEKL. This CDR3 has 16 residues. Trimming cost V 4 bases and J 1 base, with 16 bases left between them. The CDR3 bases are TGCGCCAGCAGCCCGAAAGGGTACGAGAAGAACACTGAAGCTTTCTTT. This gives the protein CASSPKGYEKNTEAFF.

The chain combines TRBV7-9 with TRBJ2-3; D remains unclear. Trimming left V 5 bases short and J 0 bases short, with 9 bases between. This CDR3 is built from 14 residues. From germline, CDR1 is SEHNR and CDR2 FQNEAQ (reference sequence). CDR3 protein: CASSPVASTDTQYF. The CDR3 region has the DNA TGTGCCAGCAGCCCCGTGGCTAGCACAGATACGCAGTATTTT.

In its sample, this clonotype was seen a few times. V is TRBV6-5 and J is TRBJ2-5; 11 positions match TRBD2. CDR1 and CDR2 from the germline V gene are MNHEY and SVGAGI. V lost 7 bases and J lost 4; bases outside the gene matches: 11. This CDR3 spans 16 amino acids. The DNA of the CDR3 is TGTGCCAGCACCTCTTTTAGCGGGGGGGTCGGAGAGACCCAGTACTTC. This sequence encodes CASTSFSGGVGETQYF.